Listed here are 2 T cell receptor beta chains from one sample, sequenced in a study of blood T cell repertoires in COVID-19 (dated by TCRdb to the early 2020s). Libraries came from the immunoSEQ multiplex PCR assay. TCRdb holds this immuneACCESS table with in-frame rearrangements only. Some clones are missing; in checked studies, unresolved V genes explain under half, and the rest has no known cause. In all, the sample holds about 250,000 clones, and about four fifths of those were seen once. About 5% of the sample rests with the top ten. The sample was PBMCs or T cells enriched from blood (not recorded which). These receptors all come from a middle-aged man who had been exposed to COVID-19.

The CDR3 loop reads CASSLKGSGLASYEQYF. The CDR3, as DNA: TGTGCCAGCAGCTTAAAGGGAAGTGGACTCGCCTCCTACGAGCAGTACTTC. The chain uses TRBV5-4 and TRBJ2-7; maybe TRBD2 (5 bases). Germline V gene sequence: CDR1 SGHNT, CDR2 YYREEE (reference sequence). CDR3 length: 17 amino acids. V was pared by 2 bases and J by 0 bases, with 18 bases between.

The chain recombines TRBV19 with TRBJ1-2; 8 nucleotides line up with TRBD1. The CDR3 has 14 amino acids. Trimming removed 4 bases from V and 5 bases from J; junction bases left unmatched: 6. Germline-derived CDR1 and CDR2 are LNHDA and SQIVND (reference sequence). The CDR3 region is CASSTGQDIYGYTF. For the CDR3, the DNA is TGTGCCAGTAGTACGGGACAGGATATTTATGGCTACACCTTC.